This TCR beta chain is from a study of regulatory T cells in long-lasting Graves disease. Study outcomes and limitations: Shared public clonotypes totalled roughly 2,500 in persistent patients, compared with 966 in new patients.

The CDR3 totals 15 residues. Per germline, CDR1 SGHRS and CDR2 YFSETQ. Trimming took off 2 bases at V and 1 base at J, with 9 bases between the two ends. In building TCR beta libraries, iRepertoire HTBI primers were used together with Arm-PCR of CDR3 regions. The authors' processing: Samples revealed roughly 60 TRBV and 14 TRBJ segments. TCRdb reanalysed the multiplex PCR reads using MiXCR and keeps one entry per CDR3 protein. These V and J calls derive from TCRdb rather than the authors' analysis. The table has 600,000 to 850,000 distinct CDR3 sequences, roughly 30% seen once; the top ten hold roughly 41%. A word on this clonotype: Its antigen is not identified.

Indicated time point: persistent/refractory GD, antithyroid drugs over 5 years with positive TRAb. PBMC RNA was the source of the TCR library. The rearrangement links TRBV5-1 to TRBJ2-2, with TRBD2 as a possible D gene (6 bases). The receptor was isolated from a female donor with Graves disease. The material was peripheral blood mononuclear cells (PBMCs), obtained when the disease was refractory, from a patient treated with antithyroid drugs. The CDR3 nucleotides read TGCGCCAGCAGCTTAGGCGGGATGAACACCGGGGAGCTGTTTTTT. It is translated as CASSLGGMNTGELFF.